This is a list of T cell receptor beta chains from one sample in a study of immune evolution from preneoplasia to lung adenocarcinoma. Repertoires were generated with immunoSEQ multiplex PCR, while TCRdb's copy carries only in-frame clones and drops some. The sample shows about 5,000 clones, around 81% of them seen only once. The sequencing sample was made of FFPE adjacent normal lung tissue. These receptors were collected from a donor older than 65 with lung adenocarcinoma. The CDR3 runs from the conserved cysteine through the conserved F or W. Each record gives: D gene, clone size, J gene, V gene, CDR3 protein, CDR3 DNA. A D gene is named only where the DNA matches it firmly. Only part of the rows carry a size: once, few, many, or a class if the clone is expanded.

TRBD1 | NA | TRBJ2-7 | TRBV30 | CAWSERGGEPIYEQYF | TGTGCCTGGAGTGAACGAGGGGGCGAACCGATCTACGAGCAGTACTTC
TRBD2 | NA | TRBJ2-4 | TRBV28 | CASSLPSGVSAKNIQYF | TGTGCCAGCAGTTTGCCTAGCGGGGTATCAGCCAAAAACATTCAGTACTTC
TRBD2 | NA | TRBJ2-3 | TRBV6-4 | CASSERERDGADTQYF | TGTGCCAGCAGTGAAAGGGAGCGGGATGGGGCAGATACGCAGTATTTT
NA | NA | TRBJ2-2 | TRBV5-1 | CASMRDTNTGELFF | TGCGCCAGCATGAGGGATACGAACACCGGGGAGCTGTTTTTT
NA | NA | TRBJ2-7 | TRBV5-1 | CASSRADSYEQYF | TGCGCCAGCAGCCGAGCGGATTCCTACGAGCAGTACTTC
NA | NA | TRBJ2-2 | TRBV5-1 | CASSRPGLGGAGELFF | TGCGCCAGCAGCCGGCCAGGTTTAGGCGGGGCCGGGGAGCTGTTTTTT
TRBD2 | NA | TRBJ2-3 | TRBV28 | CASSPPPAGGPEQYF | TGTGCCAGCAGTCCGCCCCCAGCGGGAGGGCCGGAGCAGTATTTT
NA | NA | TRBJ2-2 | TRBV6-1 | CASSGLVGTANTGELFF | TGTGCCAGCAGTGGGTTGGTCGGGACTGCGAACACCGGGGAGCTGTTTTTT
NA | NA | TRBJ2-2 | TRBV6-6 | CASSFTGELFF | TGTGCCAGCAGTTTCACCGGGGAGCTGTTTTTT
NA | NA | TRBJ2-5 | TRBV7-2 | CASRVGFGYQETQYF | TGTGCCAGCCGGGTGGGGTTTGGGTACCAAGAGACCCAGTACTTC
TRBD2 | few | TRBJ2-1 | TRBV19 | CASRQAGGPNPREQFF | TGTGCCAGTAGACAAGCGGGAGGGCCCAACCCTCGCGAGCAGTTCTTC
NA | NA | TRBJ2-3 | TRBV30 | CAWSVEAPDTQYF | TGTGCCTGGAGTGTAGAGGCGCCAGATACGCAGTATTTT
NA | hyperexpanded | TRBJ1-2 | TRBV7-9 | CASSLEPPGWAGYTF | TGTGCCAGCAGCCTAGAGCCCCCCGGTTGGGCGGGCTACACCTTC
NA | NA | TRBJ2-3 | TRBV19 | CASSLQGRADTQYF | TGTGCCAGTAGTCTCCAGGGTCGCGCAGATACGCAGTATTTT
TRBD1 | NA | TRBJ2-1 | TRBV28 | CASSERGHEQFF | TGTGCCAGCAGTGAGAGGGGGCATGAGCAGTTCTTC
NA | once | TRBJ2-7 | TRBV6-4 | CASTRKGKTSTYEQYF | TGTGCCAGCACTAGAAAGGGAAAAACATCGACCTACGAGCAGTACTTC
NA | NA | TRBJ1-2 | TRBV29-1 | CSVESETALRDGYTF | TGCAGCGTTGAATCTGAGACAGCACTGAGAGATGGCTACACCTTC
NA | few | TRBJ2-5 | TRBV2 | CASSERAAGGWMDQYF | TGTGCCAGCAGTGAACGGGCAGCCGGCGGCTGGATGGACCAGTACTTC
NA | NA | TRBJ2-1 | TRBV28 | CASSLFPFSSYNEQFF | TGTGCCAGCAGTTTATTTCCCTTTAGCTCCTACAATGAGCAGTTCTTC
NA | NA | TRBJ1-5 | TRBV28 | CATQIGQPQHF | TGTGCCACCCAAATCGGTCAGCCCCAGCATTTT
TRBD2 | NA | TRBJ2-3 | TRBV5-1 | CASSLAGRESTDTQYF | TGCGCCAGCAGCTTGGCCGGGCGGGAGAGCACAGATACGCAGTATTTT
NA | NA | TRBJ1-2 | TRBV30 | CAWSVQVPAGYTF | TGTGCCTGGAGTGTACAGGTACCCGCCGGCTACACCTTC
TRBD2 | NA | TRBJ2-1 | TRBV5-1 | CASSFSGAGYNEQFF | TGCGCCAGCAGCTTTAGCGGGGCAGGCTACAATGAGCAGTTCTTC
TRBD2 | NA | TRBJ2-7 | TRBV28 | CASSLGTSGSREQYF | TGTGCCAGCAGTCTAGGGACTAGCGGGAGTCGCGAGCAGTACTTC
NA | NA | TRBJ1-1 | TRBV28 | CACSPPLSEAFF | TGTGCCTGCTCGCCCCCTTTATCTGAAGCTTTCTTT
NA | NA | TRBJ2-2 | TRBV28 | CASSRGEGLNTGELFF | TGTGCCAGCAGTAGGGGGGAGGGACTAAACACCGGGGAGCTGTTTTTT
TRBD2 | NA | TRBJ2-7 | TRBV9 | CASSVGSGGSYEQYF | TGTGCCAGCAGCGTAGGTAGCGGGGGGTCCTACGAGCAGTACTTC
TRBD2 | NA | TRBJ2-7 | TRBV4-1 | CASSGRTSGSYEQYF | TGCGCCAGCAGCGGACGGACTAGCGGCTCCTACGAGCAGTACTTC
NA | NA | TRBJ1-3 | TRBV30 | CAWKKGGNTIYF | TGTGCCTGGAAGAAAGGAGGAAACACCATATATTTT